This TCR beta chain was found in a study of identical twins (dated by TCRdb to 2015 to 2016). In terms of the full investigation: To test whether fetal clonotypes persist, this study deep-sequenced TCR alpha and beta repertoires from monozygotic twins, from unrelated adults of various ages, and from cord blood. To rule out contamination, replicate twin experiments were performed at different times with different library preparation protocols. The investigation overall reported the following: Compared with coincidental sharing between unrelated individuals, an excess of low generation-probability sequences was observed among out-of-frame TCR alpha sequences shared between twins. Because the same donors could not be followed over many years, the conclusions depended on cross-sectional statistical analysis. Recombination models systematically underestimated out-of-frame TCR alpha sharing in monozygotic twins but agreed with sharing between unrelated individuals. Invariant T cells such as MAIT and iNKT could partly confound zero-insertion analyses, though diverse VJ usage argued against this for most clonotypes. A weaker excess of twin sharing was found in beta out-of-frame sequences because the signal-to-noise ratio was lowered by fewer shared sequences. Fewer insertions were carried by abundant cord blood beta clonotypes; a weaker similar trend was observed in young adult naive repertoires, while no such trend was observed in memory repertoires.

Libraries came from 5' RACE. The sample was run on an Illumina HiSeq 2000. A universal primer binding site was introduced by template switching, and a unique molecular identifier was present in the final cDNA, enabling accurate counting of TCR cDNA molecules. Specific primers in the conserved constant-segment region were used to synthesize first-strand cDNA for TCR alpha and beta chains. To control for contamination, every cDNA library was double barcoded, receiving both a SMART-Mk sample barcode and Illumina barcodes. TruSeq adapter sequences along with Illumina sample barcodes were introduced in two successive PCR steps. The Illumina HiSeq platform was used with custom primers to sequence TCR alpha and beta cDNA libraries. The authors' pipeline ran thus. MiGEC was used to process raw reads and extract unique molecular identifiers, and MiXCR was used to find CDR3 positions. Recombination models were inferred per individual with the repgenHMM and IGoR tools using an EM algorithm. Shared clonotypes were analyzed with the tcR package in R, and sharing was normalized by the product of cloneset sizes. To study raw recombination free of thymic and clonal selection effects, out-of-frame nonproductive sequences were analyzed. TCRdb reanalyzed the raw reads on its own, using fastp at Q25 for trimming and MiXCR for clone calling, and kept in-frame beta chains. Entries are consolidated by CDR3 protein sequence, retaining the most common genes and DNA. The V and J calls come from TCRdb's annotation, not from the publication. Counted in this sample were 400,000 to 500,000 distinct CDR3 sequences; 13% to 15% of them appeared once. The ten largest make up more than 0.8% of the sample.

Only healthy Caucasian donors were included. The twin cohort comprised three pairs of female monozygotic twins, all aged about 18 to 29 years. Positive isolation kits from Invitrogen were used to isolate the CD4+ and CD8+ T cell populations. The CDR3 numbers 12 residues from cysteine through phenylalanine. The only DNA kept is the CDR3, 36 bases in frame from the first base. CDR1 and CDR2 are read off the germline V gene as SGDLS and YYNGEE. V and J lose 0 bases and 15 bases, and a span of 13 bases separates them. About this clonotype itself: No antigen is known for it. Nothing much larger sits one base from this clone, and base qualities are not available.

This same sample was also part of a study on yellow fever vaccine responses in identical twins. Drawing on the second study: According to the authors, in identical twins the way T cells responded to vaccination appeared partly convergent and partly personalized. In identical twins, the study followed T cell clones that responded to the vaccine with precision.

The clonotype originates from a young woman in good health. The chain is assembled from TRBV9 and TRBJ2-1, with the D gene not clear enough to name. Sequencing was carried out using CD4+ T cells sorted from blood. The bases read TGTGCCAGCAGCGTAGACGGAATTGGGCTGTTCTTC. Its translation reads: CASSVDGIGLFF.